Listed below are T cell receptor beta chains from one sample, sequenced in a study of post-analysis software for immune sequencing data. TCRdb called the PCR reads again in MiXCR, with one record for every CDR3 protein. In the table there are some 690,000 distinct CDR3 sequences, about 60% of which are singletons. Sequencing was performed on blood. The receptors here all came from a girl between 2 and 10 years old with multiple sclerosis. The CDR3 runs from the conserved cysteine through the conserved F or W. The D gene is left open where the match is weak. Some rows mark clone size as missing; the rest say once, few, many or name a class of expanded clone.

j_call: TRBJ2-7
clone_size: -
v_call: TRBV29-1
d_call: -
cdr3_nt: TGCAGCGTAACCACCCTAGGGGAGGCCCAGTACTTC
cdr3_aa: CSVTTLGEAQYF

j_call: TRBJ1-5
clone_size: few
v_call: TRBV7-2
d_call: -
cdr3_nt: TGTGCCAGCAGCTCGCAGGGCGATCAGCCCCAGCATTTT
cdr3_aa: CASSSQGDQPQHF

j_call: TRBJ2-1
clone_size: -
v_call: TRBV10-3
d_call: TRBD2
cdr3_nt: TGTGCCATCAGCGACTCTAGCGGGGCCTCAAAGTTCTTC
cdr3_aa: CAISDSSGASKFF

j_call: TRBJ2-6
clone_size: -
v_call: TRBV5-5
d_call: -
cdr3_nt: TGTGCCAGCAGCTTGGTTTGGACAGCACGCTCTGGGGCCAACGTCCTGACTTTC
cdr3_aa: CASSLVWTARSGANVLTF

j_call: TRBJ1-2
clone_size: -
v_call: TRBV5-1
d_call: -
cdr3_nt: TGCGCCAGCAGCCCGGACGGAACTAACTATGGCTACACCTTC
cdr3_aa: CASSPDGTNYGYTF

j_call: TRBJ1-2
clone_size: -
v_call: TRBV4-2
d_call: -
cdr3_nt: TGTGCCAGCAGCCAAGAAAGGGCGCCTAACTATGGCTACACCTTC
cdr3_aa: CASSQERAPNYGYTF

j_call: TRBJ1-5
clone_size: -
v_call: TRBV2
d_call: -
cdr3_nt: TGTGCCAGCAGTTCGACTTTGGGTCAGCCCCAGCATTTT
cdr3_aa: CASSSTLGQPQHF

j_call: TRBJ2-7
clone_size: -
v_call: TRBV5-1
d_call: -
cdr3_nt: TGCGCCAGCAGCTTGGGGTACCGGCCTCACTCCTACGAGCAGTACTTC
cdr3_aa: CASSLGYRPHSYEQYF

j_call: TRBJ2-1
clone_size: -
v_call: TRBV11-2
d_call: TRBD1
cdr3_nt: TGTGCCAGCAGCTTAGATCTTGGGACAGGTAACAATGAGCAGTTCTTC
cdr3_aa: CASSLDLGTGNNEQFF

j_call: TRBJ2-1
clone_size: -
v_call: TRBV7-6
d_call: TRBD2
cdr3_nt: TGTGCCAGCAGCTTAGTGGCGGGGGTCGGGAGGAATGAGCAGTTCTTC
cdr3_aa: CASSLVAGVGRNEQFF

j_call: TRBJ2-5
clone_size: -
v_call: TRBV5-5
d_call: -
cdr3_nt: TGTGCCAGCAGCCGCCTAGGGGCAGCCCAAGAGACCCAGTACTTC
cdr3_aa: CASSRLGAAQETQYF

j_call: TRBJ2-5
clone_size: -
v_call: TRBV12-3/TRBV12-4
d_call: -
cdr3_nt: TGTGCCAGCAGTTTATCAGGGGCATGGGAGACCCAGTACTTC
cdr3_aa: CASSLSGAWETQYF

j_call: TRBJ2-7
clone_size: few
v_call: TRBV13
d_call: -
cdr3_nt: TGTGCCAGCAGCAGGGAGTTCTACGAGCAGTACTTC
cdr3_aa: CASSREFYEQYF

j_call: TRBJ1-1
clone_size: once
v_call: TRBV7-9
d_call: -
cdr3_nt: TGTGCCAGCAGCGCCGACGGCCTAACTGAAGCTTTCTTT
cdr3_aa: CASSADGLTEAFF

j_call: TRBJ1-2
clone_size: -
v_call: TRBV2
d_call: TRBD1
cdr3_nt: TGTGCCAGCAGTGGGGGACAGTTCTATGGCTACACCTTC
cdr3_aa: CASSGGQFYGYTF

j_call: TRBJ2-7
clone_size: -
v_call: TRBV12-3/TRBV12-4
d_call: TRBD2
cdr3_nt: TGTGCCAGCAGGCAACGGCCGGGACTAGGGTACGAGCAGTACTTC
cdr3_aa: CASRQRPGLGYEQYF

j_call: TRBJ2-3
clone_size: -
v_call: TRBV18
d_call: TRBD1
cdr3_nt: TGTGCCAGCTCACCGGCCAGGACAGGGGGCACAGATACGCAGTATTTT
cdr3_aa: CASSPARTGGTDTQYF

j_call: TRBJ2-3
clone_size: -
v_call: TRBV14
d_call: -
cdr3_nt: TGTGCCAGCAGTGAGGGGGGGATGACCACAGATACGCAGTATTTT
cdr3_aa: CASSEGGMTTDTQYF

j_call: TRBJ2-1
clone_size: -
v_call: TRBV6-1
d_call: TRBD2
cdr3_nt: TGTGCCAGCAGTGAAAGGCCGACTAGCGGGAGGTTCTACAATGAGCAGTTCTTC
cdr3_aa: CASSERPTSGRFYNEQFF

j_call: TRBJ2-1
clone_size: few
v_call: TRBV7-9
d_call: -
cdr3_nt: TGTGCCAGCAGTTTCAGAGGGAATTACGGTGAGCAGTTCTTC
cdr3_aa: CASSFRGNYGEQFF

j_call: TRBJ1-2
clone_size: -
v_call: TRBV2
d_call: -
cdr3_nt: TGTGCCAGCAGCTGGGGAACTACCAGCAACTATGGCTACACCTTC
cdr3_aa: CASSWGTTSNYGYTF

j_call: TRBJ2-7
clone_size: -
v_call: TRBV10-2
d_call: TRBD1
cdr3_nt: TGCGCCAGCAGCGCCGGGACAGGGCTCTACGAGCAGTACTTC
cdr3_aa: CASSAGTGLYEQYF